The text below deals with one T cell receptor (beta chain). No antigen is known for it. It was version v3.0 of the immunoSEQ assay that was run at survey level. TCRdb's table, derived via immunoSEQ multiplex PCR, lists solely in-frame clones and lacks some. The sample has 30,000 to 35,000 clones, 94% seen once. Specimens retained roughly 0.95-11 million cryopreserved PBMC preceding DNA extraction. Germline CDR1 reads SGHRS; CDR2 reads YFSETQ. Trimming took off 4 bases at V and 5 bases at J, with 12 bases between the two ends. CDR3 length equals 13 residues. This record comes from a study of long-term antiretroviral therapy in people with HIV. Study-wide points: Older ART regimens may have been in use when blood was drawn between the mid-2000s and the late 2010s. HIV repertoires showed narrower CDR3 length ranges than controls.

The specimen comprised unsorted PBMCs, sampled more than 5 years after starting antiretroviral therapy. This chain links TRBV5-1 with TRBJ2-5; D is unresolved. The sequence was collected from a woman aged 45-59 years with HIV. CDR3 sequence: CASSGEPRETQYF. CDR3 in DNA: TGCGCCAGCAGCGGGGAACCCCGGGAGACCCAGTACTTC.